This paragraph covers one TCR beta chain sequence. Its antigen remains unknown. The CDR3 is 14 residues long. The germline gives CDR1 SGHRS, CDR2 YFSETQ. V lost 2 bases, J lost 2 bases, and 8 bases lay in between. The protocol was immunoSEQ multiplex PCR, while the TCRdb copy is restricted to in-frame clones and leaves out a portion. The sample has about 2.4 million clones; 93% are singletons. The sample is drawn from a study of shared clonotypes between healthy human individuals. Study-wide results and limits: Sample collection involved blood only; tissue repertoires are likely different. Roughly 4.7% was the fraction of naive CD4 clonotypes found shared across several donors.

All participating donors were Caucasian adults from Nashville, Tennessee. CD4+ cell separation produced CD45RA+ naive and CD45RA-negative memory subsets. The chain is built from TRBV5-1 and TRBJ2-1; a weak D match, TRBD2 (6 bases). This sequence originates from a young man in good health. Some clones in this sample may be carry-over from other donors' samples. Material: naive CD4+ T cells from PBMCs. Described subset: CD45RA+ positively selected. The DNA for the CDR3 is TGCGCCAGCAGCTTTAGCGGCCCCTACAATGAGCAGTTCTTC. Protein: CASSFSGPYNEQFF.